Described below is a single T cell receptor beta chain sequence and its context. Antigen: not known. The sample comes from a study of cytomegalovirus exposure and HLA in healthy donors. Amplification used 60 Vbeta primers and 13 Jbeta primers. Data came from immunoSEQ multiplex PCR; TCRdb stores just in-frame clones and leaves some out. The table lists around 94,000 clones, around 77% of them singletons. Points from the study as a whole: An analysis that came later showed most CMV-associated TCR beta chains appearing HLA-restricted. Listed as cytomegalovirus-associated were 164 TCR beta chains. Analyzed later, association rates of TCRs varied across HLA loci, with DRB1 most and HLA-C fewest.

Germline loops: CDR1 SGHNT, CDR2 YENEEA. Trimming removed 6 bases at V and 5 bases at J, with 13 bases between. This CDR3 has 13 residues. The clonotype originates from a male donor in good health and CMV-seropositive. The chain uses TRBV11-3 and TRBJ2-5, with TRBD1 as a possible D gene (7 bases). The sample taken for sequencing was PBMCs. CDR3 region: CASSDGGQETQYF. Written as DNA, the CDR3 is TGTGCCAGCAGTGACGGGGGACAGGAGACCCAGTACTTC.